This T cell receptor beta chain is drawn from a study of blood T cells in healthy people across ages (dated by TCRdb to 2015 to 2017). Concerning the study at large: Template switching captured roughly one uniquely barcoded TCR beta cDNA molecule per two T cells in model experiments. Donors of different ages were randomly distributed across sequencing lanes to avoid experimental bias. To track age-related changes in TCR beta repertoire diversity, the study relied on deep sequencing normalized with unique cDNA molecular identifiers. Donors were grouped into four age groups: young (average approximately 16 years), middle-aged (about 38), aged (roughly 62) and long-lived (approximately 75). For two donors (one aged 18 to 30 and one aged 80 or older), the study analyzed two additional independent replicas of 1 million unique cDNA reads from the same blood draw. Overall study results and their limits: A strong correlation was found between observed TCR beta diversity and the percentage of naive T cells measured by flow cytometry. Observed TCR beta diversity per million T cells fell roughly linearly with age, and a significant reduction was already apparent by age around 40. Total diversity estimates from one million sequenced T cells were considered lower bounds and underestimates. The CMV infection status of donors was not known, potentially confounding age-related changes in expanded clonotypes. Because profiling used bulk unsorted PBMCs, naive and antigen-experienced compartments could not be compared conclusively. Compared with the aged group, more naive CD4+ T cells, fewer expanded clones and increased TCR diversity were shown by the long-lived group, suggesting age selection.

Systemically healthy Caucasian individuals from Russia, some 36 in total and aged about 6 to 100 years, were included as donors. Roughly 10 milliliters of peripheral blood were drawn from each donor into EDTA-treated Vacutainer tubes. Ficoll-Paque density-gradient centrifugation was used to isolate PBMCs, with at least 6 million obtained per sample. Trizol reagent was used to extract total RNA from PBMCs, with at least 6 micrograms per sample. For every donor, an aliquot of PBMCs went through flow cytometry to measure the percentages of naive CD45RAhigh/CD27high T cells. Inclusive of the bounding cysteine and phenylalanine, the CDR3 is 15 residues long. The only DNA kept is the CDR3, 45 bases in frame from the first base. Based on the germline V gene (reference sequence), the CDR1 and CDR2 sequences are DFQATT and SNEGSKA. The germline V and J ends show losses of 0 bases and 5 bases respectively, and no gene match explains 9 bases of the junction.

The receptor library was made with 5' RACE. The run used an Illumina HiSeq 2500. The second PCR ran for roughly 7 to 12 cycles and used a J-beta primer mix along with a sample-barcoded 5' primer. A template-switch 5' adaptor carrying 12 random nucleotides introduced a unique molecular identifier onto each TCR beta cDNA molecule. Each sample yielded at least 2.5 million CDR3-containing paired-end reads. All of the RNA was converted into first-strand cDNA using the Mint cDNA synthesis kit, with a TRBC-specific oligonucleotide serving as the primer. Following uracil-DNA glycosylase treatment, a first 18-cycle PCR with universal primers M1SS and BC2_uni_R was performed on all cDNA. Processing in the source paper ran as follows. Each sample was normalized by randomly selecting 1 million high-quality reads, each carrying a distinct molecular identifier. Reads with shared molecular identifiers were discarded instead of being binned into consensus sequences. CDR3 identification, clonotype clustering and error correction used MiTCR with a Q25 quality threshold and the strictest error-elimination algorithm. Lower-bound total TCR beta diversity was estimated with a nonparametric unseen species model using Euler transformation. TCRdb reprocessing: public reads trimmed at Q25 with fastp, clones called with MiXCR, in-frame beta chains kept. Rows merge per CDR3 protein into single entries with the most common DNA and genes. The V and J calls and clone size come from TCRdb's table, not from the authors' own analysis. The sample profile shows approximately 1,000,000 distinct CDR3 sequences; 35% to 40% of them were found once. The ten most abundant clones make up around 13% of the sample.

This clonotype was detected only a few times. Its antigen remains undetermined. Per-nucleotide qualities are absent, and no much larger clonotype sits a single base away. Here the chain combines TRBV20-1 and TRBJ1-2; TRBD1 lines up with 7 middle nucleotides. What was sequenced was blood. The clonotype originates from a man younger than 35 in good health. The sequenced DNA: TGCAGTGCTAGAGATCGGGCAGGGGGTTCTTATGGCTACACCTTC. The translation is CSARDRAGGSYGYTF.